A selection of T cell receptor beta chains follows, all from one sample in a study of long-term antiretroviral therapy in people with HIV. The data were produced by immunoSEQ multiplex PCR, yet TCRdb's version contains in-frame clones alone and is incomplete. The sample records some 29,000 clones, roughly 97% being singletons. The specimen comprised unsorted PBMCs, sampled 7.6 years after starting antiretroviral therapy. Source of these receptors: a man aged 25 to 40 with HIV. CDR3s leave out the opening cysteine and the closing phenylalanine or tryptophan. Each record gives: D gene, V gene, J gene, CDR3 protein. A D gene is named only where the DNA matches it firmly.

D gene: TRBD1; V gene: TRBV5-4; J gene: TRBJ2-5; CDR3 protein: ASSPPKGGGTGGGETQY
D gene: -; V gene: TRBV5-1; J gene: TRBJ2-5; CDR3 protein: ASSPYERSLGETQY
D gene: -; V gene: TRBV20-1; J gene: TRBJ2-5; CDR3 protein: SARERKTQY
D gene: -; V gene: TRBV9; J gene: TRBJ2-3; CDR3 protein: ASSEGPAGTDTQY
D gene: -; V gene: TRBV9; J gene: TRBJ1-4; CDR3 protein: ASSVGTATSTNEKLF
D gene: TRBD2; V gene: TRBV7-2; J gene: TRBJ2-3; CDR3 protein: ASSLEAGRMGDTQY
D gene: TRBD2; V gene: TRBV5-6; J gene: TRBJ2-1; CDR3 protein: ASSRGAGGPSLQQF
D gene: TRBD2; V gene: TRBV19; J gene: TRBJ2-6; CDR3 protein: ASEMGGSGANVLT
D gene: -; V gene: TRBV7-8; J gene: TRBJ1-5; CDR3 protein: ASSLIAGRWSQPQH
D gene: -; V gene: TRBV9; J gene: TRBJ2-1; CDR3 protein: ASSTGTQVEQF
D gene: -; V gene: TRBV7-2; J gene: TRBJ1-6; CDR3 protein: ASSTQASSPLH
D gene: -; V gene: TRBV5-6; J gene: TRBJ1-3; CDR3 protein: ASSLEGIDTIY
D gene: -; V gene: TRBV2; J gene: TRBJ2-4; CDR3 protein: ASSGGKWALAKNIQY
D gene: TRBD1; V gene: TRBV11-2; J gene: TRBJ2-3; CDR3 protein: ASSQGATGASTDTQY